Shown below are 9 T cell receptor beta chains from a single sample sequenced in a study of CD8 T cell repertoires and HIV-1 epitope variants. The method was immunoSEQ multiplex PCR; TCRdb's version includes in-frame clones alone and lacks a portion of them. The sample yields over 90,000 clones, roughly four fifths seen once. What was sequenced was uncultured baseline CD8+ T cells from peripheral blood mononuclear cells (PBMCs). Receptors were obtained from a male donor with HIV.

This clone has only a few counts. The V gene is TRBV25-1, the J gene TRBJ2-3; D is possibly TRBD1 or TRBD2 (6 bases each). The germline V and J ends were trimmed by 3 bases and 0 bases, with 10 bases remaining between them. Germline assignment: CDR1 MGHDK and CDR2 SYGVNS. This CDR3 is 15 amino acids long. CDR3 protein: CASSDRRGSTDTQYF. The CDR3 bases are TGTGCCAGCAGTGACCGGAGGGGGAGCACAGATACGCAGTATTTT.

In DNA, the CDR3 is TGTGCCAGCAGTTGGACTAGTCGGAATGAGCAGTTCTTC. This encodes CASSWTSRNEQFF. The rearrangement links TRBV6-4 to TRBJ2-1, with 7 bases lining up with TRBD2. Germline V CDR1 and CDR2: MRHNA, SNTAGT. The CDR3 runs to 13 residues. The V gene end was trimmed by 5 bases and the J gene end by 7 bases; junction bases not matched to a gene: 5.

CDR3 loop: CASSLELSQNIQYF. DNA of the CDR3: TGCGCCAGCAGCTTGGAGCTCTCTCAAAACATTCAGTACTTC. The chain couples TRBV5-1 to TRBJ2-4; no definite D call. Germline V gene sequence: CDR1 SGHRS, CDR2 YFSETQ. The V end was cut by 0 bases, the J end by 5 bases, with 9 bases between. This CDR3 is 14 amino acids long. The full variable domain, its missing parts supplied by reference TRBV5-1 and TRBJ2-4, is KAGVTQTPRYLIKTRGQQVTLSCSPISGHRSVSWYQQTPGQGLQFLFEYFSETQRNKGNFPGRFSGRQFSNSRSEMNVSTLELGDSALYLCASSLELSQNIQYFGAGTRLSVL.

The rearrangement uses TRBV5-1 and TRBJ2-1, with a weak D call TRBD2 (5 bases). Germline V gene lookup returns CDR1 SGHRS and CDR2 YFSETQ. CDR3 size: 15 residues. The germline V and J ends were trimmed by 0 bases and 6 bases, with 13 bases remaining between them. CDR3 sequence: CASSLVRELGNEQFF. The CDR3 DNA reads TGCGCCAGCAGCTTGGTTAGGGAGCTGGGCAATGAGCAGTTCTTC.

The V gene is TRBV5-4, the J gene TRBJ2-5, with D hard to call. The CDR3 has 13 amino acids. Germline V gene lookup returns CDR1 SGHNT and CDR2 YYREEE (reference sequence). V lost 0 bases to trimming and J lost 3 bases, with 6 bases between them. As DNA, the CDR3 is TGTGCCAGCAGCTTGGACGAGGAAGAGACCCAGTACTTC. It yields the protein CASSLDEEETQYF.

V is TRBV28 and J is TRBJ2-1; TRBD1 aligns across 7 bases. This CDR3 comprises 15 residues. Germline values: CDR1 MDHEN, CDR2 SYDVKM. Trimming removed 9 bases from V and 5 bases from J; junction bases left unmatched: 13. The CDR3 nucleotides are TGTGCCAGTACCGAAGAGGGGGCCAAGGACAATGAGCAGTTCTTC. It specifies CASTEEGAKDNEQFF.

CDR3 protein: CASRRDGNYGYTF. The CDR3 DNA reads as TGTGCCAGCAGGAGGGACGGAAACTATGGCTACACCTTC. The V and J genes are TRBV5-6 and TRBJ1-2; D is possibly TRBD1 (5 bases). This CDR3 spans 13 amino acids. V gave up 5 bases and J gave up 2 bases, with 10 bases separating them. The germline CDR1 and CDR2 sequences are SGHDT and YYEEEE.

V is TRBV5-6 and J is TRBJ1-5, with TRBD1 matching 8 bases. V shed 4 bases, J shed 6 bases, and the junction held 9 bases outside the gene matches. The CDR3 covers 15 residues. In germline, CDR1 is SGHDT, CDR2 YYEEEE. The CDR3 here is CASSRAQGASQPQHF. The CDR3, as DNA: TGTGCCAGCAGCAGAGCTCAGGGGGCTAGTCAGCCCCAGCATTTT.

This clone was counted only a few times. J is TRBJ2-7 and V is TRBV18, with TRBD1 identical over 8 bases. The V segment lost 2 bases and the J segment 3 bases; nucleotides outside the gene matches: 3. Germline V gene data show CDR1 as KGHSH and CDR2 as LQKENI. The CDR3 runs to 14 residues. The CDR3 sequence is CASSPAGQGYEQYF. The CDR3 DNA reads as TGTGCCAGCTCACCAGCCGGACAGGGCTACGAGCAGTACTTC.